This T cell receptor beta chain was documented in a study of cytomegalovirus exposure and HLA in healthy donors. The CDR3 is 13 amino acids. Germline values: CDR1 SQVTM, CDR2 ANQGSEA. Between the trimmed V and J ends, which lost 6 bases and 9 bases, there was a span of 18 bases. PCR employed 60 Vbeta and 13 Jbeta primers. Clones were read by immunoSEQ multiplex PCR, and TCRdb kept only the in-frame ones, dropping some. The sample lists fewer than 85,000 clones, roughly 72% occurring once. The sample consisted of PBMCs. This chain joins TRBV29-1 and TRBJ2-1, with D perhaps matching TRBD2 (5 bases). This receptor was identified in a middle-aged man in good health and CMV-seropositive. The chain's CDR3 is CSVLGLATGEQFF. For the CDR3, the DNA is TGCAGCGTCCTCGGACTGGCGACTGGTGAGCAGTTCTTC.